The rows below give T cell receptor beta chains drawn from one sample of a study of shared clonotypes between healthy human individuals. Sequencing used immunoSEQ multiplex PCR; TCRdb keeps in-frame clones, though not all of them. The sample consists of about 1,800,000 clones, approximately 94% of them appearing once. The source material was naive CD8+ T cells sorted from blood. The source is a man between 18 and 35 years old in good health. CDR3s include the opening cysteine and the closing phenylalanine or tryptophan.

V gene	J gene	CDR3 protein
TRBV4-1	TRBJ2-7	CASSQESLAESSYEQYF
TRBV27	TRBJ2-1	CASSFIRGKDEQFF
TRBV10-3	TRBJ2-7	CAISEELILYEQYF
TRBV7-8	TRBJ2-1	CASSLATYNEQFF
TRBV27	TRBJ2-1	CASSFLGVRNEQFF
TRBV7-9	TRBJ2-7	CASSLDLPSGEQYF
TRBV4-1	TRBJ2-7	CASSLRTSGIYEQYF
TRBV6-1	TRBJ2-5	CASSDLFTGGPPETQYF
TRBV2	TRBJ2-1	CASGERQGEQFF
TRBV9	TRBJ1-6	CASSAGDRGTPLHF
TRBV9	TRBJ2-5	CASSPGTGMGQETQYF
TRBV10-1	TRBJ2-7	CASSPRLGADEQYF
TRBV6-1	TRBJ1-3	CASSHGQGDGNTIYF
TRBV21-1	TRBJ1-2	CASSSGALLYGYTF
TRBV29-1	TRBJ2-7	CSVVKSGDFSYEQYF
TRBV9	TRBJ2-1	CASSVEGVTYNEQFF
TRBV6-5	TRBJ1-2	CASSYTSENYGYTF
TRBV6-1	TRBJ2-7	CASSWGQSYEQYF
TRBV28	TRBJ2-3	CASSLFSSGGLNTDTQYF
TRBV6-1	TRBJ1-2	CASSLPTNYGYTF
TRBV11-2	TRBJ2-7	CASSSYKISYEQYF
TRBV2	TRBJ2-1	CASGYLAYNEQFF
TRBV5-5	TRBJ2-3	CASSYLVVDTQYF
TRBV9	TRBJ2-7	CASSVGFSAQYEQYF
TRBV7-9	TRBJ2-7	CASSGRLTAYEQYF
TRBV4-1	TRBJ2-5	CASSQDGWGRETQYF
TRBV6-5	TRBJ2-2	CASSYSLAGTGELFF
TRBV7-9	TRBJ2-2	CASSLVEAGELFF
TRBV5-1	TRBJ2-7	CASSSDRGQYF
TRBV7-9	TRBJ2-3	CASSSTAGGVTDTQYF
TRBV7-7	TRBJ2-5	CASSLAPRGAYQETQYF
TRBV7-9	TRBJ2-7	CASSTGVSYEQYF
TRBV11-2	TRBJ2-3	CASSSRTGRTDTQYF
TRBV28	TRBJ2-3	CASSRPGQGFDTQYF
TRBV6-1	TRBJ1-1	CASGYRVTEAFF
TRBV6-5	TRBJ2-3	CASSYNPAGTDTQYF
TRBV9	TRBJ2-3	CASSVVGTGTSDTQYF